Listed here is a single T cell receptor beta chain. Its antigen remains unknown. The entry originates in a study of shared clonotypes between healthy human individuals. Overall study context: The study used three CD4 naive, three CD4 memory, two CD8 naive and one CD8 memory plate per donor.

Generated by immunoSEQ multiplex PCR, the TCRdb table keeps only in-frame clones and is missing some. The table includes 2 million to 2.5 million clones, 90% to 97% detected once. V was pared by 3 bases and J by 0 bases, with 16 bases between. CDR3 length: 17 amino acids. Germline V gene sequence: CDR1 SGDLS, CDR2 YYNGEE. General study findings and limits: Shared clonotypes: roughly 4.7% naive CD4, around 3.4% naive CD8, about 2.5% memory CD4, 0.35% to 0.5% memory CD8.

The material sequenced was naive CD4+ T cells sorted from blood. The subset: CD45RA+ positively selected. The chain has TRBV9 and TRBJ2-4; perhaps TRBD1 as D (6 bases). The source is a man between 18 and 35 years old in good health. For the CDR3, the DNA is TGTGCCAGCAGCGGGAGCACAGGGAGTGGAGCCAAAAACATTCAGTACTTC. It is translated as CASSGSTGSGAKNIQYF.